Each of the 26 T cell receptor beta chains below was sequenced from the same sample in a study of T cells expressing NK-cell markers. TCRdb reprocessed the 5' RACE reads and keeps a single row for each CDR3 protein, giving no DNA. Its table lists about 460,000 distinct CDR3 sequences. Sequenced: blood T cells: a sorted CD56 or NKG2C T cell subset, CD4+ or CD8+ T cells, or bulk PBMC T cells (not recorded which). These receptors came from a woman between 50 and 59 years old in good health.

This chain links TRBV3-1 with TRBJ1-5. Per germline, CDR1 LGHDT and CDR2 YNNKEL (reference sequence). CDR3 length: 14 residues. The CDR3 region is CASSRGVGNQPQHF.

V usage is TRBV3-1 and J usage is TRBJ2-1; the D gene TCRdb calls, TRBD2, cannot be checked with no DNA. This CDR3 spans 15 amino acids. The germline CDR1 and CDR2 sequences are LGHDT and YNNKEL (reference sequence). The CDR3 region is CASSQVQAGYNEQFF.

V and J are TRBV29-1 and TRBJ2-1. The CDR3 runs to 13 residues. CDR1 and CDR2 from the germline V gene are SQVTM and ANQGSEA. This CDR3 is CSVRENLRNEQFF.

The chain couples TRBV4-2 to TRBJ2-1; TCRdb returns TRBD2, unconfirmable since there is no DNA. The CDR3 is 16 residues long. CDR1 is LGHNA, CDR2 YNFKEQ, per germline. The CDR3 is CASSQGPSGRDDEQFF.

The V gene is TRBV20-1, the J gene TRBJ2-1. The germline CDR1 and CDR2 sequences are DFQATT and SNEGSKA (reference sequence). CDR3 length: 15 residues. The CDR3 sequence is CSARVYGPSYNEQFF.

The genes are TRBV20-1 and TRBJ2-7; lacking DNA, the TRBD1 call made by TCRdb goes unchecked. The CDR3 consists of 14 residues. CDR1 is DFQATT and CDR2 is SNEGSKA in the germline V gene (reference sequence). The CDR3 here is CSARDPGQSFEQYF.

The chain is built from TRBV6-1 and TRBJ2-7; as DNA is missing, the TRBD2 call by TCRdb cannot be tested. The CDR3 has 15 residues. Germline CDR1 MNHNS, CDR2 SASEGT. The chain's CDR3 is CASSEAGARSYEQYF.

The chain links TRBV20-1 to TRBJ2-5; the TRBD1 assignment by TCRdb is unverifiable without DNA. Per germline, CDR1 DFQATT and CDR2 SNEGSKA (reference sequence). The CDR3 length is 16 residues. This CDR3 reads CSARDPLGAVRETQYF.

The CDR3 here is CASLPRAGDNEQFF. The chain recombines TRBV12-3 or TRBV12-4 with TRBJ2-1; TCRdb reports TRBD1, a call that lacks DNA to check it against. The CDR3 runs to 14 residues.

V usage is TRBV29-1 and J usage is TRBJ2-3. The V gene's germline CDR1 is SQVTM and CDR2 ANQGSEA. This CDR3 contains 13 residues. CDR3 amino acids: CSVDGQGTDTQYF.

The rearrangement links TRBV6-6 to TRBJ2-3. CDR3 size: 12 residues. The V gene's germline CDR1 is MNHNY and CDR2 SVGAGI (reference sequence). The CDR3 sequence: CASGIRTDTQYF.

The rearrangement links TRBV2 to TRBJ2-1. The CDR3 totals 14 residues. Per the germline V gene, CDR1 is SNHLY and CDR2 is FYNNEI. The CDR3 loop is CALDPASSYNEQFF.

The chain employs TRBV12-3 or TRBV12-4 and TRBJ1-4; the TCRdb call, TRBD1, lacks DNA for checking. The CDR3 extends over 15 amino acids. CDR3 amino acids: CASSVRGRWGEKLFF.

The chain combines TRBV3-1 with TRBJ2-1; TCRdb calls TRBD2, which cannot be checked without DNA. Germline V gives CDR1 LGHDT, CDR2 YNNKEL (reference sequence). This CDR3 is built from 12 residues. The CDR3 is CASEGFNNEQFF.

The chain carries TRBV28 and TRBJ2-3; as DNA is missing, the TRBD1 call by TCRdb cannot be tested. The CDR3 spans 17 residues. Germline V gives CDR1 MDHEN, CDR2 SYDVKM. The CDR3 sequence is CASSLGPGGTFTDTQYF.

The chain has TRBV18 and TRBJ1-3; no DNA is available, so the TRBD1 call from TCRdb remains unchecked. The CDR3 spans 15 residues. Germline lookup yields CDR1 KGHSH and CDR2 LQKENI. This CDR3 reads CASSRSTDTGNTIYF.

The chain combines TRBV3-1 with TRBJ2-3; lacking DNA, the TRBD1 call made by TCRdb goes unchecked. The germline gives CDR1 LGHDT, CDR2 YNNKEL (reference sequence). This CDR3 contains 16 residues. The CDR3 sequence is CASSSLRDPGRDTQYF.

The chain is built from TRBV10-1 and TRBJ2-2. The germline gives CDR1 WNHNN, CDR2 SYGVQD (reference sequence). This CDR3 region has 14 residues. CDR3 loop: CASSELAVTGDLFF.

The J gene is TRBJ2-7, the V gene TRBV20-1; TCRdb gives TRBD2 as the D gene, but with no DNA this cannot be confirmed. The CDR3 runs 14 residues. Germline CDR1 reads DFQATT; CDR2 reads SNEGSKA (reference sequence). CDR3 amino acids: CSASTSGRTYEQYF.

J is TRBJ1-5 and V is TRBV12-3 or TRBV12-4; with no DNA, the TCRdb D assignment of TRBD1 cannot be verified. The CDR3 covers 15 residues. The CDR3 protein is CASSPDRASNQPQHF.

The chain combines TRBV21-1 with TRBJ2-1; TCRdb's D call of TRBD1 is untestable without DNA. TRBV21-1 is termed a pseudogene. This CDR3 contains 16 residues. The CDR3 here is CASSKPNRVGGNEQFF.

The gene calls are TRBV20-1 and TRBJ2-7; the D call of TRBD2 rests on TCRdb alone, since no DNA is present to check it. CDR1 and CDR2 from the germline V gene are DFQATT and SNEGSKA (reference sequence). The CDR3 totals 14 residues. This CDR3 is CSASRGTSEYEQYF.

The chain has TRBV12-5 and TRBJ2-7. The germline CDR1 and CDR2 sequences are LGHNT and FRNRAP. CDR3 length equals 12 residues. CDR3 residues: CASGLGNYEQYF.

The chain carries TRBV24-1 and TRBJ2-5; with no DNA, the TCRdb D assignment of TRBD1 cannot be verified. Germline V gene sequence: CDR1 KGHDR, CDR2 SFDVKD. This CDR3 region has 14 residues. The CDR3 spells CATSDAKGYTTQYF.

The gene calls are TRBV14 and TRBJ2-5. Germline CDR1 is SGHDN and CDR2 is FVKESK. The CDR3 totals 14 residues. This CDR3 is CASSPRLGTRTQYF.

The genes are TRBV7-8 and TRBJ2-1. In germline, CDR1 is SGHVS, CDR2 FQNEAQ. The CDR3 covers 14 residues. CDR3 sequence: CASSLVLANNEQFF. Looking up the rest from reference TRBV7-8 and TRBJ2-1 gives the full variable domain: GAGVSQSPRYKVAKRGQDVALRCDPISGHVSLFWYQQALGQGPEFLTYFQNEAQLDKSGLPSDRFFAERPEGSVSTLKIQRTQQEDSAVYLCASSLVLANNEQFFGPGTRLTVL.